This T cell receptor beta chain is from a study of blood T cells in healthy people across ages. Turning to the study itself: Template switching caught about one barcoded beta molecule for each two T cells. Study-level findings and limits: Versus aged donors, long-lived donors had higher diversity and more naive CD4+ cells.

Extracted total RNA amounted to at least 5.5 micrograms for each sample. For the second PCR, which ran for about 7 to 11 cycles, a sample-barcoded 5' primer and a J-beta primer mix were used. TCRdb re-derived calls from the 5' RACE reads in MiXCR, one entry per CDR3 protein. Of around 800,000 distinct CDR3 sequences listed, around 45% are singletons. In the case of this clonotype: Its antigen is still unknown.

The material sequenced was blood. This TCR was sampled from an older man in good health.

CDR3 sequence reads: CASSLLGDSRTDTQYF. DNA of the CDR3: TGTGCCAGCAGCTTATTGGGGGACAGCCGCACAGATACGCAGTATTTT. The chain carries TRBV7-2 and TRBJ2-3; TRBD1 agrees at 7 bases. The ends lost 2 bases at V and 1 base at J; junction bases unmatched: 6. This CDR3 region has 16 residues. The germline gives CDR1 SGHTA, CDR2 FQGNSA.